The 7 T cell receptor beta chains listed next were all sequenced from one sample in a study of T-cell memory formation after mild COVID-19. MiXCR was run by TCRdb on the 5' RACE reads, yielding one entry per CDR3 protein. The repertoire includes about 140,000 distinct CDR3 sequences, about 14% of them detected once, and less than 30% sits in the top ten. The specimen sequenced was PBMCs or a T cell subset sorted from them (not recorded which). These receptor sequences come from an adult woman who had mild COVID-19 (a few samples of this study predate the infection). Cell type and time point are not known.

The sample holds a few counts of this clonotype. The chain carries TRBV20-1 and TRBJ2-3, with D hard to call. The V gene's germline CDR1 is DFQATT and CDR2 SNEGSKA (reference sequence). The V end lost 1 base, the J end lost 5 bases, and 4 bases lay between the germline ends. The CDR3 consists of 11 residues. The CDR3 is CSARGLDTQYF. CDR3 sequence (DNA): TGCAGTGCTAGAGGATTAGATACGCAGTATTTT.

In its sample, this clonotype was seen many times. The genes are TRBV7-9 and TRBJ2-5, with D possibly matching TRBD2 (5 bases). This CDR3 spans 15 amino acids. V dropped 6 bases and J dropped 9 bases, with 23 bases sitting between them. Germline values: CDR1 SEHNR, CDR2 FQNEAQ (reference sequence). CDR3 sequence reads: CASRREGGPKRPQYF. In nucleotides, the CDR3 is TGTGCCAGCAGGAGAGAGGGTGGACCGAAGAGACCCCAGTACTTC.

This clonotype was observed a handful of times. This chain uses TRBV29-1 with TRBJ2-2; 16 positions match TRBD2. The CDR3 has 15 residues. The germline CDR1 and CDR2 sequences are SQVTM and ANQGSEA. V trimming: 4 bases; J trimming: 8 bases; junction bases outside the gene matches: 4. DNA of the CDR3: TGCAGCGTTGTGGGACTAGCGGGAGGGCCGGGGGAGCTGTTTTTT. This encodes CSVVGLAGGPGELFF.

A few counts support this clonotype. The chain carries TRBV14 and TRBJ2-7; D not certain. The V and J ends lost 1 base and 10 bases respectively, with 20 bases between them. Germline values: CDR1 SGHDN, CDR2 FVKESK. The CDR3 has 15 amino acids. In nucleotides, the CDR3 is TGTGCCAGCAGCCAAGGAGCCGAACTACTCCTTGGACAGTACTTC. Its translation: CASSQGAELLLGQYF.

This clonotype was detected only a few times. V and J are TRBV29-1 and TRBJ2-1, with 10 bases lining up with TRBD2. Trimming removed 3 bases from V and 4 bases from J; junction bases left unmatched: 3. The CDR3 has 14 amino acids. The V gene's germline CDR1 is SQVTM and CDR2 ANQGSEA. The CDR3, as DNA: TGCAGCGTTGAGGGACTAGCGCTTTACAATGAGCAGTTCTTC. This codes for CSVEGLALYNEQFF.

This chain connects TRBV7-8 to TRBJ2-2, with D perhaps TRBD1 (5 bases). The CDR3 has 13 residues. Germline CDR1 is SGHVS and CDR2 is FQNEAQ. Deletions cut 5 bases from V and 6 bases from J, with 10 bases between. Written as DNA, the CDR3 is TGTGCCAGCAGCCTCCAGGGCGCCGGGGAGCTGTTTTTT. It translates to CASSLQGAGELFF.

A few counts support this clonotype. This chain connects TRBV5-1 to TRBJ1-4, with D perhaps matching TRBD1 (6 bases). CDR3 length equals 15 residues. V was shortened by 5 bases and J by 4 bases, with 15 bases between the two germline ends. The V gene's germline CDR1 is SGHRS and CDR2 YFSETQ. The CDR3 spells CASRRDTKLNEKLFF. The CDR3 coding sequence is TGCGCCAGCAGGAGGGACACGAAACTTAATGAAAAACTGTTTTTT.